Listed below are T cell receptor beta chains from one sample, sequenced in a study of blood T cell repertoires in COVID-19. Clones were sequenced by immunoSEQ multiplex PCR, and TCRdb holds only the in-frame ones, with some missing. The sample lists approximately 460,000 clones; approximately 92% were seen once. The material sequenced was peripheral blood. These TCRs come from a man between 18 and 29 years old with COVID-19, enrolled during active disease. CDR3s include the opening cysteine and the closing phenylalanine or tryptophan. A D gene is named only where the DNA matches it firmly. For some rows the clone size is stated as once, few or many, or as a class when expanded; others skip it.

. TRBJ2-1 . TRBV5-4 CASSPDSLLSYNEQFF TGTGCCAGCAGCCCGGACAGCCTTCTCTCCTACAATGAGCAGTTCTTC
. TRBJ2-3 . TRBV11-1 CASSLVSSADTQYF TGTGCCAGCAGCTTAGTTAGCAGTGCAGATACGCAGTATTTT
. TRBJ2-5 TRBD2 TRBV5-1 CASSMGLAGVDGVQETQYF TGCGCCAGCAGCATGGGACTAGCGGGAGTTGACGGGGTACAAGAGACCCAGTACTTC
few TRBJ2-2 TRBD2 TRBV5-6 CASSLTSGSGTGELFF TGTGCCAGCAGCCTGACTAGCGGGAGTGGGACCGGGGAGCTGTTTTTT
. TRBJ1-1 . TRBV3-1/TRBV3-2 CASSQSPSNTEAFF TGTGCCAGCAGCCAATCCCCATCGAACACTGAAGCTTTCTTT
. TRBJ2-7 TRBD1 TRBV7-9 CASSSQTGGAYEQYF TGTGCCAGCAGCTCCCAGACAGGGGGAGCCTACGAGCAGTACTTC
. TRBJ2-2 . TRBV9 CASSSLSNTGELFF TGTGCCAGCAGCTCCCTATCTAACACCGGGGAGCTGTTTTTT
. TRBJ2-1 TRBD2 TRBV29-1 CSGGLAGVGFF TGCAGCGGGGGACTAGCGGGAGTTGGTTTCTTC
. TRBJ2-7 TRBD2 TRBV7-8 CASSFILAGPQGEQYF TGTGCCAGCAGCTTTATACTAGCGGGACCCCAGGGGGAGCAGTACTTC
. TRBJ2-1 TRBD2 TRBV6-5 CASSLSGRNEQFF TGTGCCAGCAGCCTTAGCGGGAGAAATGAGCAGTTCTTC
. TRBJ2-1 TRBD2 TRBV29-1 CSVERKAGGYYNEQFF TGCAGCGTTGAACGAAAAGCGGGGGGGTACTACAATGAGCAGTTCTTC
. TRBJ2-1 TRBD1 TRBV25-1 CASRSGQGVNEQFF TGTGCCAGCCGCTCGGGACAGGGAGTCAATGAGCAGTTCTTC
. TRBJ2-4 TRBD2 TRBV4-1 CASSRGTSGMLDKNIQYF TGCGCCAGCAGCCGGGGGACTAGCGGGATGCTTGACAAAAACATTCAGTACTTC
. TRBJ2-2 . TRBV18 CASSPPGRGGELFF TGTGCCAGCTCACCACCGGGCAGGGGCGGGGAGCTGTTTTTT
. TRBJ2-7 TRBD1 TRBV5-5 CASSLGRDSVYEQYF TGTGCCAGCAGCTTGGGTCGGGACAGTGTCTACGAGCAGTACTTC
. TRBJ1-2 TRBD1 TRBV19 CASIGQAYYGYTF TGTGCCAGTATAGGACAGGCTTACTATGGCTACACCTTC
. TRBJ2-7 TRBD1 TRBV11-2 CASSLLTGTGEEQYF TGTGCCAGCAGCTTACTGACCGGGACAGGAGAAGAGCAGTACTTC
. TRBJ2-7 . TRBV3-1/TRBV3-2 CASSQANQQYF TGTGCCAGCAGCCAAGCCAATCAGCAGTACTTC
once TRBJ2-1 TRBD2 TRBV19 CASRGAGGRREQFF TGTGCCAGTCGGGGGGCGGGAGGGCGTCGTGAGCAGTTCTTC
. TRBJ2-3 TRBD2 TRBV5-5 CASSLLSGVATDTQYF TGTGCCAGCAGCTTGCTTAGCGGGGTCGCCACAGATACGCAGTATTTT
. TRBJ2-1 TRBD2 TRBV5-5 CASSLWGGSVNEQFF TGTGCCAGCAGCCTCTGGGGCGGGAGTGTGAATGAGCAGTTCTTC
. TRBJ1-3 . TRBV15 CATSRLGQPGNTIYF TGTGCCACCAGCAGGCTTGGACAGCCTGGAAACACCATATATTTT
few TRBJ2-7 TRBD1 TRBV24-1 CATSDGGTGAHEQYF TGTGCCACCAGTGATGGAGGGACAGGGGCCCACGAGCAGTACTTC
. TRBJ1-1 . TRBV5-1 CASSFFRGTGYTEAFF TGCGCCAGCAGCTTTTTTCGGGGGACGGGGTACACTGAAGCTTTCTTT
. TRBJ2-5 TRBD2 TRBV3-1/TRBV3-2 CASSGLAFGETQYF TGTGCCAGCAGCGGACTAGCGTTCGGGGAGACCCAGTACTTC
. TRBJ1-2 . TRBV19 CASSIQFNDYGYTF TGTGCCAGTAGTATCCAGTTCAATGACTATGGCTACACCTTC
. TRBJ2-5 . TRBV24-1 CATSDPLVEERETQYF TGTGCCACCAGTGATCCCCTGGTAGAGGAAAGAGAGACCCAGTACTTC
. TRBJ2-7 . TRBV3-1/TRBV3-2 CASTLGTGREQYF TGTGCCAGCACCTTAGGGACGGGGAGGGAGCAGTACTTC
. TRBJ2-7 . TRBV3-1/TRBV3-2 CASSQEASPGQYF TGTGCCAGCAGCCAAGAAGCCTCCCCTGGGCAGTACTTC
once TRBJ2-2 TRBD2 TRBV14 CASSSRLAGVQELFF TGTGCCAGCAGCTCACGACTAGCGGGAGTTCAGGAGCTGTTTTTT
. TRBJ2-1 TRBD1 TRBV27 CASSPGGFEGAYNEQFF TGTGCCAGCAGTCCAGGGGGTTTCGAAGGAGCCTACAATGAGCAGTTCTTC
. TRBJ2-7 TRBD1 TRBV27 CASSLTGAYEQYF TGTGCCAGCAGTTTGACAGGGGCCTACGAGCAGTACTTC
. TRBJ2-3 . TRBV10-1 CASSESRATDTQYF TGCGCCAGCAGTGAGTCCAGGGCTACAGATACGCAGTATTTT
. TRBJ2-2 . TRBV18 CASSRESTGPLTGELFF TGTGCCAGCTCTCGCGAGAGTACAGGCCCTCTCACCGGGGAGCTGTTTTTT
. TRBJ1-5 TRBD1 TRBV12-5 CASGYGQGNQPQHF TGTGCTAGTGGCTACGGACAGGGCAATCAGCCCCAGCATTTT
. TRBJ1-5 TRBD1 TRBV19 CASSIGDSYQPQHF TGTGCCAGTAGTATAGGGGACAGCTATCAGCCCCAGCATTTT
. TRBJ2-7 TRBD2 TRBV6-9 CASSFRLAGVTEQYF TGTGCCAGCAGTTTCCGACTAGCGGGAGTGACAGAGCAGTACTTC
. TRBJ2-1 TRBD2 TRBV15 CATSRVAGGSYNEQFF TGTGCCACCAGCAGAGTAGCGGGTGGCTCCTACAATGAGCAGTTCTTC
. TRBJ1-3 . TRBV3-1/TRBV3-2 CASSQDVYRNTIYF TGTGCCAGCAGCCAAGATGTTTACAGAAACACCATATATTTT
. TRBJ1-1 . TRBV5-6 CASSPLREDEAFF TGTGCCAGCAGCCCTCTCAGGGAGGATGAAGCTTTCTTT
. TRBJ2-1 TRBD2 TRBV24-1 CATSDASGRARNEQFF TGTGCCACCAGTGATGCTAGCGGGAGGGCCAGAAATGAGCAGTTCTTC